The 23 T cell receptor beta chains presented below share a single source sample, sequenced in a study of blood T cell repertoires in COVID-19. This table comes from immunoSEQ multiplex PCR, and its TCRdb copy is limited to in-frame clones, with some not included. The data contain roughly 260,000 clones, over 75% of them singletons. The sequenced sample was peripheral blood. The receptors shown here come from a woman in her forties or fifties with acute or convalescent COVID-19.

The genes are TRBV5-1 and TRBJ1-3, with TRBD1 identical over 10 bases. Germline V CDR1 and CDR2: SGHRS, YFSETQ. This CDR3 is built from 16 residues. With V trimmed by 7 bases and J by 1 base, 8 bases remained unmatched. The CDR3 protein is CASGPGTGVSGNTIYF. CDR3 DNA: TGCGCCAGCGGCCCCGGGACAGGGGTATCTGGAAACACCATATATTTT.

This clone was seen only once. The gene calls are TRBV5-6 and TRBJ1-6, with 10 bases identical to TRBD1. The J segment lost 9 bases and the V segment lost 4 bases, leaving 4 bases of the junction unmatched. The CDR3 runs to 14 residues. CDR1 and CDR2 (germline): SGHDT, YYEEEE. The CDR3 DNA reads as TGTGCCAGCAGCGTCCGGGACAGGGGTTCACCCCTCCACTTT. Amino acids: CASSVRDRGSPLHF. The full variable domain, in which reference TRBV5-6 and TRBJ1-6 provide the parts outside the CDR3, is DAGVTQSPTHLIKTRGQQVTLRCSPKSGHDTVSWYQQALGQGPQFIFQYYEEEERQRGNFPDRFSGHQFPNYSSELNVNALLLGDSALYLCASSVRDRGSPLHFGNGTRLTVT.

The chain has TRBV5-4 and TRBJ2-3; D possibly corresponds to TRBD2 (5 bases). V shed 5 bases and J shed 4 bases, with 14 bases lying between them. CDR1 SGHNT and CDR2 YYREEE come from the germline V gene (reference sequence). There are 14 residues in the CDR3. The CDR3 nucleotides read TGTGCCAGCAGTTCGGACTGGGAAGCAGATACGCAGTATTTT. Its protein product is CASSSDWEADTQYF.

The chain recombines TRBV2 with TRBJ2-2; D call uncertain. Germline V gives CDR1 SNHLY, CDR2 FYNNEI. V shed 7 bases and J shed 3 bases, with 3 bases lying between them. The CDR3 runs 11 residues. CDR3: CASTYTGELFF. CDR3 nucleotides: TGTGCCAGCACGTACACCGGGGAGCTGTTTTTT.

The genes are TRBV6-1 and TRBJ1-5; unclear D gene. V lost 2 bases, J lost 3 bases, and 17 bases lay in between. The CDR3 extends over 17 amino acids. Germline V gene lookup returns CDR1 MNHNS and CDR2 SASEGT. The CDR3 DNA reads TGTGCCAGCAGTGAAACTCGCGTTTCGGGGTACAATCAGCCCCAGCATTTT. It translates to CASSETRVSGYNQPQHF.

This sequence joins TRBV6-6 and TRBJ1-4; the match to TRBD1 covers 7 bases. Germline CDR1 is MNHNY and CDR2 is SVGAGI (reference sequence). The CDR3 spans 16 residues. V lost 5 bases to trimming and J lost 5 bases; unmatched junction nucleotides: 11. The CDR3 loop reads CASSLSHRGPNEKLFF. CDR3 in DNA: TGTGCCAGCAGTCTGTCCCACAGGGGACCAAATGAAAAACTGTTTTTT.

This chain joins TRBV5-5 and TRBJ2-1; 11 bases agree with TRBD2. Trimming at V came to 1 base and at J to 6 bases, leaving 6 bases not matched to a gene. Per germline, CDR1 SGHKS and CDR2 YYEKEE (reference sequence). The CDR3 consists of 16 residues. DNA for the CDR3: TGTGCCAGCAGCTTGAGGCTAGCGGGAGGTGGCAATGAGCAGTTCTTC. It yields the protein CASSLRLAGGGNEQFF.

This clone was counted a few times. V gene TRBV5-1 combines with J gene TRBJ1-5; no reliable D call. Germline CDR1 and CDR2: SGHRS and YFSETQ. V was trimmed by 1 base and J by 0 bases, leaving 11 bases between them. The CDR3 runs 16 residues. CDR3 nucleotides: TGCGCCAGCAGCTTGCTCACTGCTAATAGCAATCAGCCCCAGCATTTT. Encoded protein: CASSLLTANSNQPQHF.

The genes are TRBV3-1 (or the pseudogene TRBV3-2) and TRBJ2-1; 13 bases are a match to TRBD2. V shed 2 bases, J shed 6 bases, and the junction held 10 bases outside the gene matches. The CDR3 sequence is 18 residues long. Germline V gene data show CDR1 as LGHDT and CDR2 as YNNKEL (reference sequence). Here the CDR3 reads CASSQHGLAGANINEQFF. The CDR3 DNA reads TGTGCCAGCAGCCAACACGGACTAGCGGGAGCTAACATCAATGAGCAGTTCTTC.

The chain recombines TRBV14 with TRBJ2-5; D possibly corresponds to TRBD2 (5 bases). The CDR3 is 14 residues long. V shed 4 bases and J shed 2 bases, with 11 bases lying between them. In germline, CDR1 is SGHDN, CDR2 FVKESK. Here the CDR3 reads CASSRRGLQETQYF. The CDR3 DNA is TGTGCCAGCAGCCGCCGAGGGCTTCAAGAGACCCAGTACTTC.

This clone was seen once. The V gene is TRBV5-6, the J gene TRBJ1-3; D is possibly TRBD1 (6 bases). V lost 1 base and J lost 4, with 9 bases in between. Germline V gene data show CDR1 as SGHDT and CDR2 as YYEEEE. CDR3 length equals 14 residues. CDR3 in DNA: TGTGCCAGCAGCTTGTGGGGGCCGGGAAACACCATATATTTT. Protein sequence: CASSLWGPGNTIYF. Together with reference TRBV5-6 and TRBJ1-3, the CDR3 gives the full variable domain: DAGVTQSPTHLIKTRGQQVTLRCSPKSGHDTVSWYQQALGQGPQFIFQYYEEEERQRGNFPDRFSGHQFPNYSSELNVNALLLGDSALYLCASSLWGPGNTIYFGEGSWLTVV.

This clone was counted a single time. The chain combines TRBV6-5 with TRBJ2-3, with 9 bases that match TRBD1. The CDR3 is 14 residues long. From germline, CDR1 is MNHEY and CDR2 SVGAGI. Germline trimming cut 10 bases from V and 5 bases from J; bases unmatched to any gene: 10. The CDR3 reads CAIAGQGLEDTQYF. Here the CDR3 DNA reads TGTGCCATCGCGGGACAGGGTTTAGAAGATACGCAGTATTTT.

This rearrangement joins TRBV5-5 to TRBJ1-1; D possibly corresponds to TRBD1 (5 bases). Trimming removed 2 bases at V and 2 bases at J, with 22 bases between. The CDR3 is made up of 18 amino acids. CDR1 and CDR2 (germline): SGHKS, YYEKEE (reference sequence). CDR3 in DNA: TGTGCCAGCAGCTTTCTCGGGGGAATCCCATTACTTAACACTGAAGCTTTCTTT. Translated, it gives CASSFLGGIPLLNTEAFF.

The chain couples TRBV28 to TRBJ2-1; 9 bases map to TRBD1. Germline V CDR1 and CDR2: MDHEN, SYDVKM. The trim removed 6 bases at V and 12 bases at J, leaving 9 bases unmatched. CDR3 length equals 13 residues. The CDR3, as DNA: TGTGCCAGCAGCCCCTTAGGGACAGGGCGGCAGTTCTTC. It translates to CASSPLGTGRQFF.

The rearrangement joins TRBV7-8 to TRBJ1-1; unclear D gene. V shed 5 bases and J shed 5 bases, with 18 bases lying between them. Germline CDR1 SGHVS, CDR2 FQNEAQ. The CDR3 sequence is 15 residues long. The CDR3 DNA follows: TGTGCCAGCAGCGCAAAGCGGACGGGAGGGACTGAAGCTTTCTTT. It specifies CASSAKRTGGTEAFF.

The rearrangement links TRBV5-4 to TRBJ2-1, with 12 bases lining up with TRBD2. J lost 3 bases, V lost 0 bases, and 1 base had no gene match. This CDR3 has 16 amino acids. Germline CDR1 and CDR2: SGHNT and YYREEE (reference sequence). The chain's CDR3 is CASSLGTSGNYNEQFF. Written as DNA, the CDR3 is TGTGCCAGCAGCTTGGGGACTAGCGGGAACTACAATGAGCAGTTCTTC.

The V call is TRBV5-1, the J call TRBJ2-7; D might be TRBD1 (6 bases). CDR1 SGHRS and CDR2 YFSETQ come from the germline V gene. Between the trimmed V and J ends, which lost 5 bases and 4 bases, there was a span of 7 bases. CDR3 length equals 11 residues. This CDR3 reads CASRQGYEQYF. CDR3 coding DNA: TGCGCCAGCAGACAGGGATACGAGCAGTACTTC.

This clone was counted a few times. This sequence joins TRBV5-1 and TRBJ1-3; weak D call: TRBD1 (6 bases). CDR1 and CDR2 (germline): SGHRS, YFSETQ. The CDR3 has 15 residues. V lost 4 bases and J 3 bases, leaving 14 bases between the germline ends. The CDR3 sequence is CASSIRGNFGNTIYF. Written as DNA, the CDR3 is TGCGCCAGCAGCATCAGGGGAAATTTTGGAAACACCATATATTTT.

The gene calls are TRBV10-3 and TRBJ2-3, with 7 bases identical to TRBD2. Germline V CDR1 and CDR2: ENHRY, SYGVKD. V was clipped by 6 bases and J by 0 bases; unmatched bases: 3. The CDR3 is 14 residues long. DNA of the CDR3: TGTGCCATCAGCGCGGGGGTGAGCACAGATACGCAGTATTTT. Its translation is CAISAGVSTDTQYF.

The chain carries TRBV7-2 and TRBJ2-7, with 9 positions matching TRBD2. The V segment lost 3 bases and the J segment 4 bases; nucleotides outside the gene matches: 4. Germline CDR1 reads SGHTA; CDR2 reads FQGNSA. This CDR3 contains 14 residues. As DNA, the CDR3 is TGTGCCAGCAGCTTGGATAGCGGGAGTTACGAGCAGTACTTC. This codes for CASSLDSGSYEQYF.

The genes are TRBV6-2 or TRBV6-3 and TRBJ1-5, with 8 bases matching TRBD1. The CDR3 length is 18 residues. Germline loops: CDR1 MNHEY, CDR2 SVGEGT. V dropped 0 bases and J dropped 0; count of bases not matched to a gene: 7. CDR3 nucleotide sequence: TGTGCCAGCAGTTACTCCCGGACAGGGACTTATAGCAATCAGCCCCAGCATTTT. Translation: CASSYSRTGTYSNQPQHF.

The J gene is TRBJ1-2, the V gene TRBV27; possibly TRBD1 for D (6 bases). CDR3 length equals 16 residues. Germline lookup yields CDR1 MNHEY and CDR2 SMNVEV (reference sequence). V was shortened by 1 base and J by 0 bases, with 12 bases between the two germline ends. DNA of the CDR3: TGTGCCAGCAGTTTATTAGGGGGATTAGCTAACTATGGCTACACCTTC. Its protein is CASSLLGGLANYGYTF.

CDR3 DNA sequence: TGCGCCAGCAGCCAAGACTCCAACTCCGGAAACACCATATATTTT. Protein: CASSQDSNSGNTIYF. The V and J genes are TRBV4-3 and TRBJ1-3; no firm D call. In germline, CDR1 is LGHNA, CDR2 YSLEER. Trimming stripped 0 bases from V and 4 bases from J, with 10 bases between. This CDR3 contains 15 residues.